This paragraph reports one T cell receptor beta chain. The table lists this clone with a count of one. The target of this receptor is not known. No base-level quality is on record; no much larger clone is a single base apart. In light of the paper, this sample's time point label describes: baseline before first vaccination. Vaccinee samples were obtained from the UK trials COV001 and COV002, which included a single-blind randomized controlled phase 2/3 trial of AZD1222 (ChAdOx1 nCoV-19) in healthy adults. For TCRbeta chain sequencing, PBMC samples from trial participants were taken at day 0 and at day 28 after the second dose. The sample originates from a study of T cell responses to AZD1222 COVID-19 vaccine (dated by TCRdb to about 2021). With respect to the entire study: AZD1222 recipients with second doses at about 4 weeks or about 12 weeks were pooled, because spike-specific TCR depth and breadth did not differ between schedules. A total of over 230 trial participants underwent TCR sequencing, of whom some 210 received two doses of AZD1222 and some 26 received two doses of the MenACWY control vaccine. Trial participants were enrolled by age into subgroups of 18-55, 56-69 and 70-plus years, and around 150, 29 and 61 TCR-sequenced participants, respectively, were included in these subgroups. What the research found in general, with its limitations: Because no samples from the day 14 peak response were available, repertoires could be characterized only after the peak T cell response. A significant rise in spike-specific TCR breadth and depth was observed after two AZD1222 doses relative to day 0 and relative to MenACWY recipients. Conclusions about previously exposed vaccinees are limited, since just a handful of AZD1222 recipients were seropositive for SARS-CoV-2 at baseline. Most participants were white British and females outnumbered males, and the authors suggested that clonal diversity may have been underestimated. Reportedly, almost half of the unique spike-specific TCRs recognized epitopes lying outside the regions that are mutated in the B.1.351 and B.1.1.7 variants. The vaccine-associated CD4 TCRs covered the entire spike protein, and the dominant responses fell in regions 160-218 and 743-854. The 56-69-year group was small, and its depth increase did not reach significance, likely because of low power.

The CDR3 regions of human TCRbeta chains were analyzed by immunosequencing. As for the authors' bioinformatics: Repertoire TCRs were checked for matches against a reference library of SARS-CoV-2-specific TCRs that had been generated using the MIRA antigen-specificity platform. Breadth meant the fraction of unique TCRs that were SARS-CoV-2-associated, whereas depth meant the fraction of total T cells that were SARS-CoV-2-associated. Each spike-specific TCR was assigned to its reactive spike region and to a CD4 or CD8 class using the MIRA data. Log10-transformed breadth and depth values were compared by one-way ANOVA with Sidak's multiple comparisons tests. In TCRdb, the immuneACCESS table is reduced to in-frame sequences with V and J assigned. These tables do not hold every clone; where another copy was compared, an unresolved V gene accounts for under half, and the others remain unexplained. V, J and clone size were drawn from that table, and D and trimming were deduced from the DNA. A total of around 92,000 clones appear in this sample, 91% of them only once. The ten largest account for around 6.8% of the sample.

The V and J ends are trimmed by 5 bases and 9 bases, leaving 11 bases between them. Reading from cysteine to phenylalanine, the CDR3 counts 13 amino acids. Here the CDR3 DNA is all that survives: 39 bases in frame from base 1. CDR1 and CDR2, looked up from the germline V gene (reference sequence), are PRHDT and FYEKMQ. The chain was built from TRBV13 and TRBJ1-6; confidence is insufficient to name the D gene. Source: peripheral blood, taken on day 0 of AZD1222 vaccination. The receptor was isolated from an adult in good health. CDR3 sequence: CASSPGVGSPLHF. The base sequence is TGTGCCAGCAGCCCCGGGGTGGGTTCACCCCTCCACTTT.